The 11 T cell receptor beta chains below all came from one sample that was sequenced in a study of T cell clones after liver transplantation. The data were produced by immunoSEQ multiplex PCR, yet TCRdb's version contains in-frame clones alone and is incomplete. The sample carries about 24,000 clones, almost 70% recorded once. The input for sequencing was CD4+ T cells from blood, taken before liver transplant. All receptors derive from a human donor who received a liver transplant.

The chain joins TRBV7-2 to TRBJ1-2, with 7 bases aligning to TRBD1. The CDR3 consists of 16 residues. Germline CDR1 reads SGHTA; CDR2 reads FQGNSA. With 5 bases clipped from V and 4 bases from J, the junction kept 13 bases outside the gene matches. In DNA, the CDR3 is TGTGCCAGCAGCCCCCGAGGGACAGAAAGAATCTATGGCTACACCTTC. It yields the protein CASSPRGTERIYGYTF.

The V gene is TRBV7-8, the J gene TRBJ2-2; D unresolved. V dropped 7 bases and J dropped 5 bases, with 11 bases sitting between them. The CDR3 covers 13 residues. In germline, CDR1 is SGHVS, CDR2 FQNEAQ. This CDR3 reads CASTPSTTGELFF. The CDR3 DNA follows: TGTGCCAGCACCCCCTCGACTACCGGGGAGCTGTTTTTT.

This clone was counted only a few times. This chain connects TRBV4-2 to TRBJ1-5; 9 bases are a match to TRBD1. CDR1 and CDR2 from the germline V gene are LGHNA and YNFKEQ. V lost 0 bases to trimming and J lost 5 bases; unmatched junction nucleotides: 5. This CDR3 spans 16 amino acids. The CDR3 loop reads CASSQEWGQGHQPQHF. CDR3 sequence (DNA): TGTGCCAGCAGCCAAGAATGGGGACAGGGTCATCAGCCCCAGCATTTT.

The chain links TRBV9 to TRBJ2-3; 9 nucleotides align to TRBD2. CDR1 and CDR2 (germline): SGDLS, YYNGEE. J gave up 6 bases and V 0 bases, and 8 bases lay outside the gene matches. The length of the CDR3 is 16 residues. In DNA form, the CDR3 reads TGTGCCAGCAGCGTAGCGGGTGGTCTAGCGGGGGATACGCAGTATTTT. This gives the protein CASSVAGGLAGDTQYF.

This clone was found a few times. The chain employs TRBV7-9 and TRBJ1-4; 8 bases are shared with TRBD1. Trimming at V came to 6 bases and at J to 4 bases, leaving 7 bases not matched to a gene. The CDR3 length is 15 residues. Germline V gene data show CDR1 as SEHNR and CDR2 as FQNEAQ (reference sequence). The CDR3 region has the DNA TGTGCCAGCAGTCGAGGACAGGGCCTTAATGAAAAACTGTTTTTT. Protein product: CASSRGQGLNEKLFF.

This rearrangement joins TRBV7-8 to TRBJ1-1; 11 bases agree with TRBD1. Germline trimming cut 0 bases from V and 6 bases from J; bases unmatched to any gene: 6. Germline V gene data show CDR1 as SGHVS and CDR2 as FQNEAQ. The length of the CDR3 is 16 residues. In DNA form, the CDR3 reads TGTGCCAGCAGCTTAGCCCTGCCGGGACAGGGGGCTGAAGCTTTCTTT. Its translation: CASSLALPGQGAEAFF.

CDR3 sequence (DNA): TGTGCCAGCACTCGGCAGGGGTATTCACCCCTCCACTTT. It encodes CASTRQGYSPLHF. The chain recombines TRBV6-1 with TRBJ1-6, with D perhaps TRBD1 (6 bases). V was cut by 7 bases and J by 8 bases, with 12 bases left in between. CDR3 size: 13 residues. The germline gives CDR1 MNHNS, CDR2 SASEGT.

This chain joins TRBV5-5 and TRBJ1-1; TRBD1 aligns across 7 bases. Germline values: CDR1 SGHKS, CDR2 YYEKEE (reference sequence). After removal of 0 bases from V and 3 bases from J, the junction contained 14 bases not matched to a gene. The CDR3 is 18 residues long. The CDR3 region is CASSLAGGQEAGDTEAFF. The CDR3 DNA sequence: TGTGCCAGCAGCTTGGCAGGGGGGCAGGAGGCGGGTGACACTGAAGCTTTCTTT. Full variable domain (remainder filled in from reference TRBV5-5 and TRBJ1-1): DAGVTQSPTHLIKTRGQQVTLRCSPISGHKSVSWYQQVLGQGPQFIFQYYEKEERGRGNFPDRFSARQFPNYSSELNVNALLLGDSALYLCASSLAGGQEAGDTEAFFGQGTRLTVV.

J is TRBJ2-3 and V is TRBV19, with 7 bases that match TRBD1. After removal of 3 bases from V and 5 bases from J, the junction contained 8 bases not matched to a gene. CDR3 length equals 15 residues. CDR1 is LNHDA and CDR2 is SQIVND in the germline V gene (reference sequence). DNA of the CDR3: TGTGCCAGTAGTATGAGACAGGGACAGAGAGATACGCAGTATTTT. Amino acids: CASSMRQGQRDTQYF.

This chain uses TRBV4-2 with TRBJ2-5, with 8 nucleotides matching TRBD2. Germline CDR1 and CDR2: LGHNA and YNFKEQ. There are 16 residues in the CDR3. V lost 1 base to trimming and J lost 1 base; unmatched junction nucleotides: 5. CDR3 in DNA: TGTGCCAGCAGCCAAGGACCAGCGGGGGCCCAAGAGACCCAGTACTTC. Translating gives CASSQGPAGAQETQYF.

Written as DNA, the CDR3 is TGTGCCAGCTCACCGCGGGACAGGGGGACAGATACGCAGTATTTT. Protein product: CASSPRDRGTDTQYF. The gene calls are TRBV18 and TRBJ2-3, with 11 bases fitting TRBD1. The CDR3 covers 15 residues. Germline trimming cut 3 bases from V and 3 bases from J; bases unmatched to any gene: 2. Germline V CDR1 and CDR2: KGHSH, LQKENI.